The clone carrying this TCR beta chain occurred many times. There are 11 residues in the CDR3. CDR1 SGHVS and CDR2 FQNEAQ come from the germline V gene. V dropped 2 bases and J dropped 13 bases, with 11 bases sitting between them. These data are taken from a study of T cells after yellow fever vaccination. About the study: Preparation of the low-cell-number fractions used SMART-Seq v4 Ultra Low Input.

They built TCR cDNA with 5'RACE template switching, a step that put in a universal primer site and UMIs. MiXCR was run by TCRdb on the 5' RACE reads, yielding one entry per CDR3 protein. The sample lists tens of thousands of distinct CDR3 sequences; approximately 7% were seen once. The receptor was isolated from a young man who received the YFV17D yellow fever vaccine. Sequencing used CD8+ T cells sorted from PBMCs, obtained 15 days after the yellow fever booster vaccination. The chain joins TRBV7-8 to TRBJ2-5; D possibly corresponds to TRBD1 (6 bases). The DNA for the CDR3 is TGTGCCAGCAGCTTAATGGGACACCCGTACTTC. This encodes CASSLMGHPYF.